This T cell receptor beta chain was retrieved from a study of blood T cell repertoires in COVID-19. Study in general: Sites in the United States, Italy and Spain provided acute and convalescent COVID-19 samples. Nucleic acid was either cDNA or gDNA, and it came from T cells, B-cell-depleted T cells, or PBMCs.

Germline V gene sequence: CDR1 LGHNA, CDR2 YSLEER. The CDR3 has 17 residues. V dropped 0 bases and J dropped 3; count of bases not matched to a gene: 3. Authors' analysis steps: Cell counts per sample came from amplifying reference gene primers. Produced via immunoSEQ multiplex PCR; TCRdb's table is partial and in-frame only. V, J and clone size are taken as reported in that table, and D and trimming were inferred from the DNA itself. In the table there are approximately 270,000 clones, 88% of which are singletons. The sequenced material came from peripheral blood. This chain links TRBV4-3 with TRBJ2-1; TRBD2 matches 12 bases. This clonotype originated in a man at least 80 years old with acute or convalescent COVID-19. The CDR3 protein is CASSQEELAGGYNEQFF. DNA of the CDR3: TGCGCCAGCAGCCAAGAGGAACTAGCGGGGGGCTACAATGAGCAGTTCTTC.